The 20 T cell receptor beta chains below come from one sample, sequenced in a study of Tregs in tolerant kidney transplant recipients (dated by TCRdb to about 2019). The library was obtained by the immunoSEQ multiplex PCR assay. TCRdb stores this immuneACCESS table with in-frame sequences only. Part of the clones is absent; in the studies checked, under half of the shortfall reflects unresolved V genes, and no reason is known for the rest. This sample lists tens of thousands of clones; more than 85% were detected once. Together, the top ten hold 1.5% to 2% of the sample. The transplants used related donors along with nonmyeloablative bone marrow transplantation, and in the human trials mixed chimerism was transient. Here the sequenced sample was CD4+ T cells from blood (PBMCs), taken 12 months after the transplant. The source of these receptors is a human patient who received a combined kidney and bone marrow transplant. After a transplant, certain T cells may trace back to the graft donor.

The CDR3 loop reads CASSLPGLASTDTQYF. DNA for the CDR3: TGTGCCAGCAGCCTACCGGGACTAGCAAGCACAGATACGCAGTATTTT. This sequence joins TRBV5-6 and TRBJ2-3; TRBD2 aligns across 9 bases. The CDR3 is made up of 16 amino acids. V lost 4 bases and J lost 0; bases outside the gene matches: 6. Germline V CDR1 and CDR2: SGHDT, YYEEEE. The full variable domain, rest sourced from reference TRBV5-6 and TRBJ2-3, is DAGVTQSPTHLIKTRGQQVTLRCSPKSGHDTVSWYQQALGQGPQFIFQYYEEEERQRGNFPDRFSGHQFPNYSSELNVNALLLGDSALYLCASSLPGLASTDTQYFGPGTRLTVL.

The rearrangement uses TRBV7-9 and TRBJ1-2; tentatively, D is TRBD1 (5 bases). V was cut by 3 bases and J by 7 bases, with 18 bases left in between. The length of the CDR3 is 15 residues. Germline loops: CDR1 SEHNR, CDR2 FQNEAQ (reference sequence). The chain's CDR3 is CASSLSGAAPGGYTF. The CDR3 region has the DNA TGTGCCAGCAGCTTGTCTGGGGCAGCCCCGGGTGGCTACACCTTC.

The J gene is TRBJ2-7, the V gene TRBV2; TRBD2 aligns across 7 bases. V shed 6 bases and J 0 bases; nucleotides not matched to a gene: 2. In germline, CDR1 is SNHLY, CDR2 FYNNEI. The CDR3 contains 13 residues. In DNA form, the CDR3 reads TGTGCCAGCAGACGGACTAGCTCCTACGAGCAGTACTTC. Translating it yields CASRRTSSYEQYF.

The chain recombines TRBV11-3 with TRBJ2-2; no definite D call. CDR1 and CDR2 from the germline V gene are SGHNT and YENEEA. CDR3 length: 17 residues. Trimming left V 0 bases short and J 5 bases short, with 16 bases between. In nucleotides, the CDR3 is TGTGCCAGCAGCTTAGATCCTGGCAGGCCCGGAACCGGGGAGCTGTTTTTT. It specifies CASSLDPGRPGTGELFF.

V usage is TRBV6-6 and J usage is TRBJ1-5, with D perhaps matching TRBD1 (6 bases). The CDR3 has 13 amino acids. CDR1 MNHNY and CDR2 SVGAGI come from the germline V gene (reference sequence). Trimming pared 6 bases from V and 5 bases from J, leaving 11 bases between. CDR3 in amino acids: CASSVKGDQPQHF. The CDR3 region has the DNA TGTGCCAGCAGCGTTAAGGGGGATCAGCCCCAGCATTTT.

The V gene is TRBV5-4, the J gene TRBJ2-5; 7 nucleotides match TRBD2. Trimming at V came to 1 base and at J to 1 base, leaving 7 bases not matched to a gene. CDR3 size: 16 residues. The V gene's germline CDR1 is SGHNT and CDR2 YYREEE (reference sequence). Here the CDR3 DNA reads TGTGCCAGCAGCTTGCGTCGCGGGGGAGCCCAAGAGACCCAGTACTTC. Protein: CASSLRRGGAQETQYF.

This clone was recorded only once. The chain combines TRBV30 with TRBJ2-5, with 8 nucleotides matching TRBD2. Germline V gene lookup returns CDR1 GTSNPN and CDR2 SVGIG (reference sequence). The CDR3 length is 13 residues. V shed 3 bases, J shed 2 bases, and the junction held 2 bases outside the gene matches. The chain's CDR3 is CAWRGTRQETQYF. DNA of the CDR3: TGTGCCTGGAGGGGGACTAGGCAAGAGACCCAGTACTTC.

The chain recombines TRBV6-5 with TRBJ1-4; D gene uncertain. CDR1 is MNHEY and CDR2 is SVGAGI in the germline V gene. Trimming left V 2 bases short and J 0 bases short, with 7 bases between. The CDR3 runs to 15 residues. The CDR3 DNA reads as TGTGCCAGCAGTTACGTGGGAGCAACTAATGAAAAACTGTTTTTT. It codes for CASSYVGATNEKLFF.

In DNA form, the CDR3 reads TGTGCCAGAAGCTCTGGCGGGAGGGCCCTCCGCTCCTACAATGAGCAGTTCTTC. Amino acids: CARSSGGRALRSYNEQFF. The gene calls are TRBV5-3 and TRBJ2-1; 9 bases fit TRBD2. TRBV5-3 is flagged as an ORF with uncertain function. This CDR3 region has 18 residues. V lost 3 bases to trimming and J lost 0 bases; unmatched junction nucleotides: 10.

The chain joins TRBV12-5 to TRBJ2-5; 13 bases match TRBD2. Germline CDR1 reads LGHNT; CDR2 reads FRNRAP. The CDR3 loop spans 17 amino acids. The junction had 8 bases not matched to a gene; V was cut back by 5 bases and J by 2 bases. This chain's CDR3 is CASGPRTSGSIQETQYF. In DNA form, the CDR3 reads TGTGCTAGTGGTCCGCGGACTAGCGGGAGCATACAAGAGACCCAGTACTTC.

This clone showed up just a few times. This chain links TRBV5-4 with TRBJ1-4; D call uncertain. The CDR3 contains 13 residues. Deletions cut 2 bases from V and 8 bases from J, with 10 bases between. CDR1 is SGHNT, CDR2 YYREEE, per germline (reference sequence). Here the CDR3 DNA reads TGTGCCAGCAGCTTACCCGGAGGGGAAAAACTGTTTTTT. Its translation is CASSLPGGEKLFF.

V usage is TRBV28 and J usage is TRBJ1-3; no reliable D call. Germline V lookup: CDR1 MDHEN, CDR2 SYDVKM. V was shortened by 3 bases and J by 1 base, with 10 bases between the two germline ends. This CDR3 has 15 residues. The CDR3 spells CASSFGSVSGNTIYF. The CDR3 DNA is TGTGCCAGCAGTTTTGGCAGTGTATCTGGAAACACCATATATTTT. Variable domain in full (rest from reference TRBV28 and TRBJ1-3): DVKVTQSSRYLVKRTGEKVFLECVQDMDHENMFWYRQDPGLGLRLIYFSYDVKMKEKGDIPEGYSVSREKKERFSLILESASTNQTSMYLCASSFGSVSGNTIYFGEGSWLTVV.

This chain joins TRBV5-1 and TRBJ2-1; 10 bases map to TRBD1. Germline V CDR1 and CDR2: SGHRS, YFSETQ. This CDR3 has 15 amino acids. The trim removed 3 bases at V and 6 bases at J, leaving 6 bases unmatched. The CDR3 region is CASSWTGGFRNEQFF. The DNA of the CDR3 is TGCGCCAGCAGCTGGACAGGGGGGTTCCGCAATGAGCAGTTCTTC. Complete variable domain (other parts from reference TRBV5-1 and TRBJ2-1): KAGVTQTPRYLIKTRGQQVTLSCSPISGHRSVSWYQQTPGQGLQFLFEYFSETQRNKGNFPGRFSGRQFSNSRSEMNVSTLELGDSALYLCASSWTGGFRNEQFFGPGTRLTVL.

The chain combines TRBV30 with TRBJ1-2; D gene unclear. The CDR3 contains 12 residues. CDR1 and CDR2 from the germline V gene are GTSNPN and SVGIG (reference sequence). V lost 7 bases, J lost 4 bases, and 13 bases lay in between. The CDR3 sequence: CASSRGFYGYTF. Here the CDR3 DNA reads TGTGCCTCCTCTCGCGGGTTCTATGGCTACACCTTC.

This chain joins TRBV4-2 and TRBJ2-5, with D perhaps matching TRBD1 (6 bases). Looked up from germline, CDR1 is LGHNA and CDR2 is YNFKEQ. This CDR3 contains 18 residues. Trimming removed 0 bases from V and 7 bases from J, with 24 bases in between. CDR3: CASSQDIRDNLRRGTQYF. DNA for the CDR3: TGTGCCAGCAGCCAAGATATACGGGACAACCTCCGTCGTGGGACCCAGTACTTC.

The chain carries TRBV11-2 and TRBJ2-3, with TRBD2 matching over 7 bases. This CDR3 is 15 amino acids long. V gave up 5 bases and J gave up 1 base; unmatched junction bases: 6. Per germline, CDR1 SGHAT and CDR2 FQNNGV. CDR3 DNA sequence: TGTGCCAGCAGCCCGGTAAGCGGGGGCACAGATACGCAGTATTTT. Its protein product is CASSPVSGGTDTQYF.

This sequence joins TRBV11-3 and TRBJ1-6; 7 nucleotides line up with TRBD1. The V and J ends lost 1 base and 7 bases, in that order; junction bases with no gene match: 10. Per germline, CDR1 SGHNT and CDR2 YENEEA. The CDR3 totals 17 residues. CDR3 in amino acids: CASSLGPATGTNSPLHF. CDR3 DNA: TGTGCCAGCAGCTTAGGACCCGCGACAGGGACGAATTCACCCCTCCACTTT.

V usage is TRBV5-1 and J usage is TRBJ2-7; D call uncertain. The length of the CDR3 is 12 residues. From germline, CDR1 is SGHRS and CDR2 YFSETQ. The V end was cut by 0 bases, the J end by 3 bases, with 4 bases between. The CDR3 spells CASSLESYEQYF. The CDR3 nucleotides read TGCGCCAGCAGCTTGGAGAGCTACGAGCAGTACTTC.

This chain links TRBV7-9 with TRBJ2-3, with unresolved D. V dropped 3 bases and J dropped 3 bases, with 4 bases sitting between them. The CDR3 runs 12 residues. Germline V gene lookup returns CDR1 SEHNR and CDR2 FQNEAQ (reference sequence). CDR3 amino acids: CASSFYTDTQYF. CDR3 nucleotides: TGTGCCAGCAGCTTTTATACAGATACGCAGTATTTT.

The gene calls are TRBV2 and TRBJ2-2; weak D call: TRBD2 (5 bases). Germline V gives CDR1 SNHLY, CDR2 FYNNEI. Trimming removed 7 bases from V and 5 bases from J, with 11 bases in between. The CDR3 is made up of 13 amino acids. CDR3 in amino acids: CASTVGVTGELFF. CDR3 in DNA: TGTGCCAGCACAGTCGGGGTAACCGGGGAGCTGTTTTTT. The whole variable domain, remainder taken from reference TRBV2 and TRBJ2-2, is EPEVTQTPSHQVTQMGQEVILRCVPISNHLYFYWYRQILGQKVEFLVSFYNNEISEKSEIFDDQFSVERPDGSNFTLKIRSTKLEDSAMYFCASTVGVTGELFFGEGSRLTVL.